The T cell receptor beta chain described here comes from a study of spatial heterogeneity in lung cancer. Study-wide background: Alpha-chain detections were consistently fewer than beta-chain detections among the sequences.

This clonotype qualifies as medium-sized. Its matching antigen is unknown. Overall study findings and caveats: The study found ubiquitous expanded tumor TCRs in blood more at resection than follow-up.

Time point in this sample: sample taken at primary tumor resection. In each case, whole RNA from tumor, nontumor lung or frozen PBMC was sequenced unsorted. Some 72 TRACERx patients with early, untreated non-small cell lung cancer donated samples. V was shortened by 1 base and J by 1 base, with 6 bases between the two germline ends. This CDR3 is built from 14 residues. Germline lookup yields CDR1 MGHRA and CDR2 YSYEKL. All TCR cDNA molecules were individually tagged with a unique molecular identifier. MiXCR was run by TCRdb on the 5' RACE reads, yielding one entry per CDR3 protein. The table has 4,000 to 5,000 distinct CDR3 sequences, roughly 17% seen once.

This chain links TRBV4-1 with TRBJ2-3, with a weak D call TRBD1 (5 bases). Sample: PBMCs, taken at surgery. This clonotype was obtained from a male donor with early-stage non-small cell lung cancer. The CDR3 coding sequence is TGCGCCAGCAGCCAAGTGACAGGCACAGATACGCAGTATTTT. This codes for CASSQVTGTDTQYF.